This T cell receptor beta chain was sequenced for a study of T cells expressing NK-cell markers. Germline V gene lookup returns CDR1 KGHSH and CDR2 LQKENI. The CDR3 sequence is 15 residues long. Each CDR3 protein gets one entry in TCRdb, which reprocessed the 5' RACE reads and gives no DNA. The record lists about 460,000 distinct CDR3 sequences, of which the ten most abundant hold 1.4%. This chain connects TRBV18 to TRBJ2-1; with no DNA, the TCRdb D assignment of TRBD2 cannot be verified. Sequencing was done on a sample of blood T cells: a sorted CD56 or NKG2C T cell subset, CD4+ or CD8+ T cells, or bulk PBMC T cells (not recorded which). The origin of this receptor is a woman aged 45-65 years in good health. The CDR3 loop is CASSPRLATSNEQFF.